These 13 T cell receptor beta chains share one sample of origin, sequenced in a study of T cell responses to AZD1222 COVID-19 vaccine. The assay was immunoSEQ multiplex PCR, and TCRdb's table has in-frame clones only and misses some. Among some 100,000 clones listed, about 85% were seen once. This specimen consisted of peripheral blood, obtained on day 0 of AZD1222 vaccination. The receptors were sampled from an adult in good health.

A single count supports this clone. The chain has TRBV7-9 and TRBJ1-2, with 7 bases lining up with TRBD1. With V trimmed by 2 bases and J by 6 bases, 6 bases remained unmatched. The CDR3 is 14 amino acids. The V gene's germline CDR1 is SEHNR and CDR2 FQNEAQ (reference sequence). DNA for the CDR3: TGTGCCAGCAGCTTACGGCAGGGACAGCATGGCTACACCTTC. It yields the protein CASSLRQGQHGYTF.

V is TRBV30 and J is TRBJ1-2; D uncertain. Trimming cost V 3 bases and J 5 bases, with 13 bases left between them. The CDR3 has 13 amino acids. Germline V gene data show CDR1 as GTSNPN and CDR2 as SVGIG (reference sequence). In DNA form, the CDR3 reads TGTGCCTGGAGAGGCAGTGGGCGTTATGGCTACACCTTC. Amino acids: CAWRGSGRYGYTF.

This sequence joins TRBV5-6 and TRBJ1-1, with TRBD1 as a possible D gene (5 bases). CDR3 length: 13 residues. Trimming shortened V by 1 base and J by 6 bases, and 10 bases separated the two germline ends. Germline V CDR1 and CDR2: SGHDT, YYEEEE. CDR3 DNA: TGTGCCAGCAGCTTGAACAGGCGGGCTGAAGCTTTCTTT. The encoded protein is CASSLNRRAEAFF.

The chain carries TRBV27 and TRBJ2-3; possibly TRBD2 for D (6 bases). Trimming cost V 10 bases and J 6 bases, with 14 bases left between them. From germline, CDR1 is MNHEY and CDR2 SMNVEV (reference sequence). There are 12 residues in the CDR3. The CDR3 DNA follows: TGTGCCACCGGGCGGAGGGGTGATACGCAGTATTTT. This sequence encodes CATGRRGDTQYF.

The chain carries TRBV4-1 and TRBJ2-4; maybe TRBD1 (6 bases). There are 15 residues in the CDR3. The germline CDR1 and CDR2 sequences are MGHRA and YSYEKL. V was pared by 3 bases and J by 0 bases, with 9 bases between. DNA for the CDR3: TGCGCCAGCAGCCATACAGGGCTAGCCAAAAACATTCAGTACTTC. Translating gives CASSHTGLAKNIQYF.

CDR3 sequence reads: CASSLGAGMGTGELFF. CDR3 in DNA: TGTGCCAGCAGCTTAGGTGCAGGGATGGGTACCGGGGAGCTGTTTTTT. V gene TRBV11-2 combines with J gene TRBJ2-2, with a possible D match to TRBD1 (5 bases). Deletions cut 1 base from V and 5 bases from J, with 14 bases between. This CDR3 spans 16 amino acids. Per germline, CDR1 SGHAT and CDR2 FQNNGV.

A single count supports this clone. V and J are TRBV11-3 and TRBJ2-1; TRBD1 might be the D (7 bases). CDR3 length: 14 amino acids. V was clipped by 0 bases and J by 10 bases, with 13 bases between them. Germline assignment: CDR1 SGHNT and CDR2 YENEEA. This chain's CDR3 is CASSLEEGAREQFF. As DNA, the CDR3 is TGTGCCAGCAGCTTAGAGGAGGGGGCACGAGAGCAGTTCTTC.

The chain uses TRBV6-4 and TRBJ2-1, with 13 nucleotides matching TRBD2. The V gene end was trimmed by 4 bases and the J gene end by 7 bases; junction bases not matched to a gene: 4. This CDR3 has 15 amino acids. CDR1 and CDR2 from the germline V gene are MRHNA and SNTAGT. For the CDR3, the DNA is TGTGCCAGCAGTGCAGGGACTAGCGGGATAAATGAGCAGTTCTTC. It encodes CASSAGTSGINEQFF.

The V gene is TRBV5-1, the J gene TRBJ2-1; D is possibly TRBD2 (6 bases). Trimming stripped 5 bases from V and 5 bases from J, with 14 bases between. The length of the CDR3 is 14 residues. Germline assignment: CDR1 SGHRS and CDR2 YFSETQ. The CDR3 region is CASRPGLPDNEQFF. In DNA form, the CDR3 reads TGCGCCAGCAGACCGGGACTCCCAGACAATGAGCAGTTCTTC.

The chain carries TRBV13 and TRBJ2-1, with D perhaps TRBD1 or TRBD2 (6 bases each). The CDR3 is 15 residues long. The V end was cut by 8 bases, the J end by 7 bases, with 21 bases between. CDR1 is PRHDT, CDR2 FYEKMQ, per germline (reference sequence). The CDR3 is CASDILARGGNEQFF. As DNA, the CDR3 is TGTGCCAGCGATATTCTAGCGAGAGGGGGAAATGAGCAGTTCTTC. The entire variable domain, with the rest obtained from reference TRBV13 and TRBJ2-1, is as follows: AAGVIQSPRHLIKEKRETATLKCYPIPRHDTVYWYQQGPGQDPQFLISFYEKMQSDKGSIPDRFSAQQFSDYHSELNMSSLELGDSALYFCASDILARGGNEQFFGPGTRLTVL.

This rearrangement joins TRBV6-5 to TRBJ1-2; 7 bases are a match to TRBD1. The CDR3 is 13 residues long. Germline-derived CDR1 and CDR2 are MNHEY and SVGAGI. The V gene end was trimmed by 2 bases and the J gene end by 8 bases; junction bases not matched to a gene: 5. Here the CDR3 DNA reads TGTGCCAGCAGTTACGGTCAGGGGGAAGGCTACACCTTC. It is translated as CASSYGQGEGYTF.

The V and J genes are TRBV28 and TRBJ1-1; maybe TRBD1 (5 bases). V lost 0 bases and J lost 1, with 12 bases in between. Germline-derived CDR1 and CDR2 are MDHEN and SYDVKM. This CDR3 is 16 amino acids long. The CDR3 bases are TGTGCCAGCAGTTTATGGGGAGGGGTCCGGAACACTGAAGCTTTCTTT. This gives the protein CASSLWGGVRNTEAFF.

The J gene is TRBJ1-5, the V gene TRBV18, with 7 bases matching TRBD1. V dropped 5 bases and J dropped 6; count of bases not matched to a gene: 13. The CDR3 length is 16 residues. Germline-derived CDR1 and CDR2 are KGHSH and LQKENI. CDR3 region: CASSDGTAGSGQPQHF. CDR3 coding DNA: TGTGCCAGCTCAGACGGGACAGCCGGCTCAGGTCAGCCCCAGCATTTT.